The clone carrying this T cell receptor beta chain was found many times. Its specificity is unknown. These data originate in a study of identical twins. TCRdb passed the 5' RACE reads through MiXCR, listing each CDR3 protein once. The sample carries nearly 900,000 distinct CDR3 sequences, roughly an eighth recorded once. Findings and limits, study-wide: Out-of-frame alpha sequences shared by twins showed excess low generation probability.

These data also featured in a second study, about yellow fever vaccine responses in identical twins.

Sequencing used PBMCs. The receptor was isolated from a woman younger than 35 in good health.

In DNA form, the CDR3 reads TGTGCCAGCAGTTTCCCTCCAGGGCCAAGCACAGATACGCAGTATTTT. Protein product: CASSFPPGPSTDTQYF. The chain carries TRBV28 and TRBJ2-3, with TRBD1 as a possible D gene (5 bases). CDR1 and CDR2 from the germline V gene are MDHEN and SYDVKM. The CDR3 length is 16 residues. V was pared by 3 bases and J by 0 bases, with 13 bases between.